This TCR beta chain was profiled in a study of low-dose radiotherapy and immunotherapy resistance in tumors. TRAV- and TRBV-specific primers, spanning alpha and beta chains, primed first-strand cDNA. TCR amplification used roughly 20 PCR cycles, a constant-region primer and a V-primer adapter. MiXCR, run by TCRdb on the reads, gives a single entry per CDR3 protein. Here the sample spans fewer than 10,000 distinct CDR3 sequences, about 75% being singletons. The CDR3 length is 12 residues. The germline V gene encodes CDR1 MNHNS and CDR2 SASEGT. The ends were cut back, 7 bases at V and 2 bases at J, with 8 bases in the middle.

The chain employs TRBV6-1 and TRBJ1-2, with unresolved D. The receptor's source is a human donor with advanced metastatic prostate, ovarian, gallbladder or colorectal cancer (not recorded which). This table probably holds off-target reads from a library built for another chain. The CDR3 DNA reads TGTGCCAGCACCATAATGAACTATGGCTACACCTTC. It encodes CASTIMNYGYTF.